There are a few counts of the clone carrying this T cell receptor beta chain. The antigen is not known. This sample was included in a study of post-analysis software for immune sequencing data. General study results and limits: Patients had higher frequencies than controls of roughly five TRBV segments, including TRBV5-6, TRBV5-1 and TRBV20-1.

Unique molecular identifiers were present in the TCR beta cDNA libraries. TCRdb independently ran MiXCR on the PCR reads; one entry per CDR3 protein. The data contain about 800,000 distinct CDR3 sequences, 30% of them singletons. Per the germline V gene, CDR1 is MGHRA and CDR2 is YSYEKL. This CDR3 has 13 residues. The V end lost 0 bases, the J end lost 8 bases, and 10 bases lay between the germline ends. The sequenced sample was blood. The receptor comes from a girl aged 10-17 years with multiple sclerosis. The chain carries TRBV4-1 and TRBJ1-2; no clear D. DNA of the CDR3: TGCGCCAGCAGCCAAGATCGGTTCGGAGGCTACACCTTC. It codes for CASSQDRFGGYTF.